Sequencing of this T cell receptor beta chain was carried out in a study of OX40 agonist ivuxolimab in advanced cancers. The wider study: All patients had ivuxolimab intravenously every 2 weeks at 0.01 to 10 mg/kg. Study outcomes and limitations: Average numbers of expanded clones were greater in CD8+ T cells than in CD4+.

With baseline, cycle 4 day 1, and cycle 7 day 1 as timepoints, blood was sampled. Between the trimmed V and J ends, which lost 3 bases and 3 bases, there was a span of 20 bases. There are 17 residues in the CDR3. The germline V gene has CDR1 LNHDA and CDR2 SQIVND (reference sequence). On this clone: Its specificity is unknown.

The table came from immunoSEQ multiplex PCR; TCRdb's copy has only in-frame clones and leaves some out. In the table there are 73,000 or so clones, 75% to 85% of which are singletons. This clonotype was obtained from an adult with an advanced solid tumor such as melanoma, head and neck, liver or kidney cancer. Sequencing was performed on CD4+ or CD8+ T cells sorted from blood, taken in a trial of the OX40 agonist ivuxolimab. The J gene is TRBJ1-2, the V gene TRBV19, with D possibly matching TRBD1 (5 bases). Here the CDR3 reads CASSIAGRVTRDYGYTF. The CDR3 nucleotides read TGTGCCAGTAGTATTGCAGGGCGTGTGACGCGGGACTATGGCTACACCTTC. Full variable domain (missing parts from reference TRBV19 and TRBJ1-2): DGGITQSPKYLFRKEGQNVTLSCEQNLNHDAMYWYRQDPGQGLRLIYYSQIVNDFQKGDIAEGYSVSREKKESFPLTVTSAQKNPTAFYLCASSIAGRVTRDYGYTFGSGTRLTVV.